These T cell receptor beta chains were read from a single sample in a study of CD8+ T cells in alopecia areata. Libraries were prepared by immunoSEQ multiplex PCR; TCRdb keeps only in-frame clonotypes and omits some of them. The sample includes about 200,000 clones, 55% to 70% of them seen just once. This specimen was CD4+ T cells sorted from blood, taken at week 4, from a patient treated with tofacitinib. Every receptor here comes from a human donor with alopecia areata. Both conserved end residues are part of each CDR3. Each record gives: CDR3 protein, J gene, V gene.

cdr3_aa: CASSQPDSSQHF
j_call: TRBJ1-5
v_call: TRBV28

cdr3_aa: CATSSISTRAPLHF
j_call: TRBJ1-6
v_call: TRBV15

cdr3_aa: CASSITPPSAGRNEQYF
j_call: TRBJ2-7
v_call: TRBV19

cdr3_aa: CASSLGGPIVSQYF
j_call: TRBJ2-3
v_call: TRBV5-4

cdr3_aa: CASSGERGPSTDTQYF
j_call: TRBJ2-3
v_call: TRBV5-4

cdr3_aa: CASSRGSLYNEQFF
j_call: TRBJ2-1
v_call: TRBV28

cdr3_aa: CASSIGITQYF
j_call: TRBJ2-5
v_call: TRBV19

cdr3_aa: CASSLNTGGPYQETQYF
j_call: TRBJ2-5
v_call: TRBV28

cdr3_aa: CSVEVQVRNTGELFF
j_call: TRBJ2-2
v_call: TRBV29-1

cdr3_aa: CAISESGDKLNYGYTF
j_call: TRBJ1-2
v_call: TRBV10-3

cdr3_aa: CASSKEGGGEETQYF
j_call: TRBJ2-5
v_call: TRBV5-1

cdr3_aa: CAWNSAIGTEAFF
j_call: TRBJ1-1
v_call: TRBV30

cdr3_aa: CASSLAGRTDTQYF
j_call: TRBJ2-3
v_call: TRBV7-9

cdr3_aa: CASTTLDRGSNQPQHF
j_call: TRBJ1-5
v_call: TRBV2

cdr3_aa: CASSSPGIGAKNIQYF
j_call: TRBJ2-4
v_call: TRBV5-1

cdr3_aa: CAWSQGGSTDTQYF
j_call: TRBJ2-3
v_call: TRBV30

cdr3_aa: CSDLGRGRGTDTQYF
j_call: TRBJ2-3
v_call: TRBV29-1

cdr3_aa: CASRGSGTGYGYTF
j_call: TRBJ1-2
v_call: TRBV27

cdr3_aa: CASSPGGGGGYGYTF
j_call: TRBJ1-2
v_call: TRBV30

cdr3_aa: CASSFGGVGRNSPLHF
j_call: TRBJ1-6
v_call: TRBV27

cdr3_aa: CASSSQGVIMNTEAFF
j_call: TRBJ1-1
v_call: TRBV2

cdr3_aa: CSAGTANQPQHF
j_call: TRBJ1-5
v_call: TRBV29-1

cdr3_aa: CASSLAGPKPGEPQHF
j_call: TRBJ1-5
v_call: TRBV7-2

cdr3_aa: CASSPRANVLTF
j_call: TRBJ2-6
v_call: TRBV28

cdr3_aa: CASSRDRVYGYTF
j_call: TRBJ1-2
v_call: TRBV6-5

cdr3_aa: CSPTRAGYGYTF
j_call: TRBJ1-2
v_call: TRBV29-1

cdr3_aa: CSVELGSYEQYF
j_call: TRBJ2-7
v_call: TRBV29-1

cdr3_aa: CAWSVNTGELFF
j_call: TRBJ2-2
v_call: TRBV30

cdr3_aa: CASSTAGVLAYEQYF
j_call: TRBJ2-7
v_call: TRBV6-1

cdr3_aa: CASSLAGERNTEAFF
j_call: TRBJ1-1
v_call: TRBV7-2

cdr3_aa: CASGLRDRDGYTF
j_call: TRBJ1-2
v_call: TRBV2

cdr3_aa: CASSALAGAPGTQYF
j_call: TRBJ2-5
v_call: TRBV2

cdr3_aa: CASSPQGGGFYQPQHF
j_call: TRBJ1-5
v_call: TRBV18